Following are 15 T cell receptor beta chains from one sample sequenced in a study of cytomegalovirus exposure and HLA in healthy donors. PCR primers comprised 60 Vbeta and 13 Jbeta primers. Sequencing was performed with immunoSEQ multiplex PCR; in TCRdb, only in-frame clones are kept and a portion is missing. The repertoire holds over 130,000 clones, with 75% to 80% as singletons. The specimen sequenced was PBMCs. The receptors were sampled from a woman in her thirties or forties in good health and CMV-seropositive.

This clone appeared a single time. V gene TRBV7-9 combines with J gene TRBJ2-2; perhaps TRBD1 as D (6 bases). The CDR3 contains 15 residues. With 4 bases removed from V and 2 bases from J, the gap between germline ends came to 11 bases. Germline lookup yields CDR1 SEHNR and CDR2 FQNEAQ (reference sequence). CDR3 nucleotide sequence: TGTGCCAGCAGCTCACCGGGACAAAACACCGGGGAGCTGTTTTTT. Residues: CASSSPGQNTGELFF. Supplemented by reference TRBV7-9 and TRBJ2-2, the full variable domain reads DTGVSQNPRHKITKRGQNVTFRCDPISEHNRLYWYRQTLGQGPEFLTYFQNEAQLEKSRLLSDRFSAERPKGSFSTLEIQRTEQGDSAMYLCASSSPGQNTGELFFGEGSRLTVL.

CDR3 in DNA: TGTGCCAGCACCAAACAGGGCCCGAACACCGGGGAGCTGTTTTTT. It yields the protein CASTKQGPNTGELFF. V is TRBV28 and J is TRBJ2-2; maybe TRBD1 (6 bases). The CDR3 runs to 15 residues. Germline assignment: CDR1 MDHEN and CDR2 SYDVKM. The germline V and J ends were trimmed by 7 bases and 0 bases, with 12 bases remaining between them.

CDR3 in DNA: TGTGCCACCAGCAGAGCTGACAGAGTACAAGAGACCCAGTACTTC. Encoded protein: CATSRADRVQETQYF. The rearrangement uses TRBV15 and TRBJ2-5; D might be TRBD1 (5 bases). Per the germline V gene, CDR1 is LNHNV and CDR2 is YYDKDF (reference sequence). The CDR3 totals 15 residues. V was shortened by 1 base and J by 2 bases, with 11 bases between the two germline ends.

V gene TRBV27 combines with J gene TRBJ2-1, with D unresolved. This CDR3 has 14 amino acids. Trimming cost V 3 bases and J 0 bases, with 6 bases left between them. CDR1 is MNHEY, CDR2 SMNVEV, per germline (reference sequence). The DNA for the CDR3 is TGTGCCAGCAGTTTGGAGAGCTCCTACAATGAGCAGTTCTTC. The encoded protein is CASSLESSYNEQFF.

The rearrangement links TRBV5-1 to TRBJ2-1; weak D call: TRBD2 (5 bases). Germline lookup yields CDR1 SGHRS and CDR2 YFSETQ. The V end lost 0 bases, the J end lost 7 bases, and 11 bases lay between the germline ends. This CDR3 has 14 residues. The CDR3 DNA sequence: TGCGCCAGCAGCTTGGCCCCGGGCGGGAATGAGCAGTTCTTC. Translating it yields CASSLAPGGNEQFF.

The chain employs TRBV18 and TRBJ1-2; 8 bases map to TRBD1. This CDR3 is 13 amino acids long. V gave up 3 bases and J gave up 8 bases; unmatched junction bases: 5. Germline CDR1 and CDR2: KGHSH and LQKENI. CDR3 bases: TGTGCCAGCTCACCGGTGACAGGGGAGGGCTACACCTTC. This codes for CASSPVTGEGYTF.

The rearrangement links TRBV11-2 to TRBJ1-2; possible D gene TRBD1, 6 bases. Trimming left V 2 bases short and J 8 bases short, with 24 bases between. Germline values: CDR1 SGHAT, CDR2 FQNNGV. The CDR3 extends over 17 amino acids. CDR3: CASSLNGRVQGLDGYTF. For the CDR3, the DNA is TGTGCCAGCAGCTTAAATGGGAGGGTACAGGGCCTTGACGGCTACACCTTC.

The V call is TRBV7-9, the J call TRBJ2-1; no definite D call. The CDR3 sequence is 13 residues long. CDR1 SEHNR and CDR2 FQNEAQ come from the germline V gene (reference sequence). The V gene lost 5 bases and the J gene lost 15 bases, with 20 bases spanning the gap. CDR3 region: CASSTQAAAAMFF. DNA for the CDR3: TGTGCCAGCAGCACCCAAGCTGCCGCCGCTATGTTCTTC.

This clone came up a few times. This sequence joins TRBV27 and TRBJ2-5; 8 bases align to TRBD1. The CDR3 covers 15 residues. Trimming took 5 bases from V and 4 from J; bases not matched to a gene: 9. Germline CDR1 MNHEY, CDR2 SMNVEV (reference sequence). The CDR3 is CASSPHRGIRETQYF. Here the CDR3 DNA reads TGTGCCAGCAGTCCCCACAGGGGGATCAGAGAGACCCAGTACTTC.

A few counts support this clone. This chain connects TRBV5-1 to TRBJ1-2; TRBD1 matches 7 bases. V was pared by 7 bases and J by 6 bases, with 15 bases of the junction left unmatched. The CDR3 is 15 amino acids. Germline V gives CDR1 SGHRS, CDR2 YFSETQ. The chain's CDR3 is CASSGRTGAADGYTF. CDR3 bases: TGCGCCAGCTCGGGGAGAACAGGGGCGGCGGATGGCTACACCTTC.

This chain connects TRBV11-2 to TRBJ2-1, with 8 bases matching TRBD2. The germline V gene has CDR1 SGHAT and CDR2 FQNNGV. V trimming: 3 bases; J trimming: 4 bases; junction bases outside the gene matches: 11. The CDR3 covers 17 residues. In nucleotides, the CDR3 is TGTGCCAGCAGCTTTACCCCAGGAGCGGGGGATTACAATGAGCAGTTCTTC. This codes for CASSFTPGAGDYNEQFF.

CDR3 coding DNA: TGTGCCAGTAGTCTGGCCGCTTCAGGGGGCGGTGGCTACACCTTC. Translation: CASSLAASGGGGYTF. The rearrangement links TRBV19 to TRBJ1-2, with 8 bases identical to TRBD1. Germline V CDR1 and CDR2: LNHDA, SQIVND (reference sequence). CDR3 length equals 15 residues. Trimming removed 5 bases from V and 7 bases from J; junction bases left unmatched: 12.

This clone turned up a few times. The same CDR3 arises from other DNA sequences in this sample as well. The chain recombines TRBV2 with TRBJ2-5; 8 bases are shared with TRBD1. This CDR3 has 12 residues. CDR1 is SNHLY, CDR2 FYNNEI, per germline. Trimming took 6 bases from V and 7 from J; bases not matched to a gene: 4. The CDR3 DNA sequence: TGTGCCAGCAGCGAACAGGGGGGGACCCAGTACTTC. Translating gives CASSEQGGTQYF. The full variable domain, rest sourced from reference TRBV2 and TRBJ2-5, is EPEVTQTPSHQVTQMGQEVILRCVPISNHLYFYWYRQILGQKVEFLVSFYNNEISEKSEIFDDQFSVERPDGSNFTLKIRSTKLEDSAMYFCASSEQGGTQYFGPGTRLLVL.

The chain carries TRBV4-2 and TRBJ2-5, with D unclear. This CDR3 contains 15 residues. V lost 1 base and J lost 0, with 9 bases in between. From germline, CDR1 is LGHNA and CDR2 YNFKEQ. The CDR3 coding sequence is TGTGCCAGCAGCCAAGCTCCCAGTAACCAAGAGACCCAGTACTTC. Protein product: CASSQAPSNQETQYF.

This clone turned up a few times. This chain joins TRBV11-2 and TRBJ2-1; 10 bases match TRBD2. Germline trimming cut 5 bases from V and 7 bases from J; bases unmatched to any gene: 8. This CDR3 has 15 residues. Germline lookup yields CDR1 SGHAT and CDR2 FQNNGV. The CDR3 nucleotides are TGTGCCAGCAGCCGCGGGACTAGCGTAAGGAATGAGCAGTTCTTC. Encoded protein: CASSRGTSVRNEQFF.